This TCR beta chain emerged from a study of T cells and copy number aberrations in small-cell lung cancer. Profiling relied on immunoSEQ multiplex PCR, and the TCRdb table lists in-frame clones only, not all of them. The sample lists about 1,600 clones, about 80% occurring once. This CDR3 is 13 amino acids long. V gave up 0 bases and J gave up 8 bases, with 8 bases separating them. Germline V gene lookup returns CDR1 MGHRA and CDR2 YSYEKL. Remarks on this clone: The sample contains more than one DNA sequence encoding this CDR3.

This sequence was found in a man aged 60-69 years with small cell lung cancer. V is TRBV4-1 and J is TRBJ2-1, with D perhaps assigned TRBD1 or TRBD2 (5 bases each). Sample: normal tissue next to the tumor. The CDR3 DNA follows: TGCGCCAGCAGCCAAGATCAGGGACATGAGCAGTTCTTC. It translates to CASSQDQGHEQFF.